The rows below give T cell receptor beta chains drawn from one sample of a study of beta chain features in type 1 diabetes. Sequencing used immunoSEQ multiplex PCR; TCRdb keeps in-frame clones, though not all of them. This sample carries 300,000 to 350,000 clones, less than 15% of them seen once, and the ten largest clones take more than 6.5%. The sequenced material came from central memory CD4+ T cells from blood. All receptors come from a man aged 25 to 40 in good health. CDR3s include the opening cysteine and the closing phenylalanine or tryptophan. D genes are given only for firm matches. Size is omitted from some rows. Given values are once, few, many or a class for expanded clones.

>TRBD2|TRBV7-9|TRBJ2-3|few
TGTGCCAGCAGCGTGGCCGGGACTAGGTTTGGGACAGATACGCAGTATTTT
CASSVAGTRFGTDTQYF
>TRBD1|TRBV29-1|TRBJ2-7|.
TGCAGCGTCATCCGGGACAGGGCATCCTACGAGCAGTACTTC
CSVIRDRASYEQYF
>.|TRBV9|TRBJ2-3|.
TGTGCCAGCAATAGCTTAAGCACAGATACGCAGTATTTT
CASNSLSTDTQYF
>.|TRBV14|TRBJ1-6|few
TGTGCCAGCAGCCAAGTACCGACAACACCCCTCCACTTT
CASSQVPTTPLHF
>.|TRBV7-2|TRBJ1-2|many
TGTGCCAGCAGCTTAGGAGGGGGACGTAACTATGGCTACACCTTC
CASSLGGGRNYGYTF
>.|TRBV10-1|TRBJ2-7|few
TGCGCCAGCAGTCAACCCAGGGGCGAGCAGTACTTC
CASSQPRGEQYF
>TRBD1|TRBV5-1|TRBJ2-4|.
TGCGCCAGCAGCGCTAATACCGAGGACAGGGGATCCAAAAACATTCAGTACTTC
CASSANTEDRGSKNIQYF
>.|TRBV27|TRBJ1-5|few
TGTGCCAGCAGTTTCGACAGATCGCTACAGCCCCAGCATTTT
CASSFDRSLQPQHF
>TRBD2|TRBV7-2|TRBJ2-5|many
TGTGCCAGCAGCTTAAGGGCTAGCGGGGAAGAGACCCAGTACTTC
CASSLRASGEETQYF
>TRBD1|TRBV7-8|TRBJ2-7|few
TGTGCCAGCAGCTTCGACGTACTCCGGGACAGCTTATACGAGCAGTACTTC
CASSFDVLRDSLYEQYF
>.|TRBV27|TRBJ2-1|.
TGTGCCAGCAGCCCGACTGCGGCCAATGAGCAGTTCTTC
CASSPTAANEQFF
>TRBD1|TRBV5-1|TRBJ1-1|.
TGCGCCAGCAGCTGGACAGGGAGCATGAACACTGAAGCTTTCTTT
CASSWTGSMNTEAFF
>.|TRBV5-4|TRBJ1-4|.
TGTGCCAGCAGCTCCGATCGTGGTGAAAAACTGTTTTTT
CASSSDRGEKLFF
>.|TRBV19|TRBJ1-2|few
TGTGCCAGTAGTCCTTGGGGTCCACGGGGCTACACCTTC
CASSPWGPRGYTF
>.|TRBV2|TRBJ2-2|few
TGTGCCAGCAGTGACCGGCAGAGCACCGGGGAGCTGTTTTTT
CASSDRQSTGELFF
>.|TRBV29-1|TRBJ1-1|few
TGCAGCGTACACGGGGGGGGCACTGAAGCTTTCTTT
CSVHGGGTEAFF
>TRBD2|TRBV11-2|TRBJ2-3|.
TGTGCCAGCAGCTTGGTAGCGGGGGGGTACGGAGATACGCAGTATTTT
CASSLVAGGYGDTQYF
>TRBD1|TRBV5-1|TRBJ2-7|.
TGCGCCAGCAGTTCCAACAGGGGCGAGCAGTACTTC
CASSSNRGEQYF
>.|TRBV7-2|TRBJ2-7|few
TGTGCCAGCAGCTCCGCAAGTTCCCTCACCTACGAGCAGTACTTC
CASSSASSLTYEQYF
>.|TRBV5-4|TRBJ1-5|few
TGTGCCAGCAGCTTGTCGTCGTCCGGTCCAACGCGGCCCCAGCATTTT
CASSLSSSGPTRPQHF
>.|TRBV15|TRBJ2-5|few
TGTGCCACCACCCCTGACCCGGCTAGAGAGACCCAGTACTTC
CATTPDPARETQYF
>.|TRBV6-9|TRBJ2-1|.
TGTGCCAGCAGTTGGTGGGGTGAGCAGTTCTTC
CASSWWGEQFF
>TRBD2|TRBV9|TRBJ2-3|few
TGTGCCAGCAGCGTAATCAGCGGGGGGATGGATACGCAGTATTTT
CASSVISGGMDTQYF
>.|TRBV14|TRBJ2-5|.
TGTGCCAGCAGCCAAGATGGGGGGTCTATCCAAGAGACCCAGTACTTC
CASSQDGGSIQETQYF
>.|TRBV13|TRBJ1-1|few
TGTGCCAGCAGCTTAGTTCGGTACAGCCTTAAGATCATGAACACTGAAGCTTTCTTT
CASSLVRYSLKIMNTEAFF
>.|TRBV6-1|TRBJ1-2|.
TGTGCCAGCAGCGAAACAGGCCGCGGGGGCTACACCTTC
CASSETGRGGYTF
>.|TRBV12-5|TRBJ1-4|.
TGTGCTAGTGCCCCCAACGTCGGGGGGAATGAAAAACTGTTTTTT
CASAPNVGGNEKLFF
>.|TRBV25-1|TRBJ1-3|.
TGTGCCAGCAGTGAATACTCAGGGAGCTCTGGAAACACCATATATTTT
CASSEYSGSSGNTIYF
>TRBD1|TRBV5-1|TRBJ1-5|few
TGCGCCAGCAGCTGGGACAGGAATCAGCCCCAGCATTTT
CASSWDRNQPQHF
>.|TRBV9|TRBJ2-2|.
TGTGCCAGCAGCGTGGCGGGGCGCGGCACCGGGGAGCTGTTTTTT
CASSVAGRGTGELFF
>.|TRBV29-1|TRBJ1-6|few
TGCAGCGTTGAAGTCGGGGGAGATAATTCACCCCTCCACTTT
CSVEVGGDNSPLHF
>TRBD1|TRBV9|TRBJ1-1|.
TGTGCCAGCAGCGAGGACGACAGGGCAAATGAAGCTTTCTTT
CASSEDDRANEAFF
>.|TRBV6-1|TRBJ1-4|few
TGTGCCATCAAGGCAGGAACTAATGAAAAACTGTTTTTT
CAIKAGTNEKLFF
>.|TRBV29-1|TRBJ2-3|few
TGCAGCGTTCTACAGATGGTCAGCACAGATACGCAGTATTTT
CSVLQMVSTDTQYF
>.|TRBV7-2|TRBJ2-2|few
TGTGCCAGCAGCCCCCCAGCCGTCGGGGAGCTGTTTTTT
CASSPPAVGELFF
>TRBD2|TRBV6-5|TRBJ2-1|few
TGTGCCAGCAGCGATCTAGCGGGGAAGGAGTTCTTC
CASSDLAGKEFF
>.|TRBV2|TRBJ1-5|.
TGTGCCAGCAATGAGAGAGGACGGACGTTTCAGCCCCAGCATTTT
CASNERGRTFQPQHF
>TRBD2|TRBV11-2|TRBJ2-3|.
TGTGCCAGCAGCTTATACGCGGGGGGTTCGGGAGATACGCAGTATTTT
CASSLYAGGSGDTQYF
>.|TRBV7-9|TRBJ1-4|.
TGTGCCAGCAGCCCCCAGAGCCTCGCAACTAATGAAAAACTGTTTTTT
CASSPQSLATNEKLFF
>.|TRBV7-2|TRBJ1-2|.
TGTGCCAGCAGCGCCCCCGGGGTCCTCTATGGCTACACCTTC
CASSAPGVLYGYTF
>TRBD1|TRBV18|TRBJ1-1|.
TGTGCCAGCTCACCAAGGACAGGGACCACTGAAGCTTTCTTT
CASSPRTGTTEAFF
>.|TRBV7-5|TRBJ2-1|few
TGTGCCAGAAGCTCAGCCCCGGGGGAGCTCTACAATGAGCAGTTCTTC
CARSSAPGELYNEQFF
>TRBD1|TRBV9|TRBJ1-1|many
TGTGCCAGCAGCGCGTTGGGACAGGGGGGGACTGAAGCTTTCTTT
CASSALGQGGTEAFF
>TRBD2|TRBV29-1|TRBJ2-3|.
TGCAGCGTTACTGGGACTAGCGGGGCAGATACGCAGTATTTT
CSVTGTSGADTQYF
>.|TRBV6-5|TRBJ1-1|.
TGTGCCAGCAGCTCGCACAGCGGACCGAACACTGAAGCTTTCTTT
CASSSHSGPNTEAFF
>.|TRBV29-1|TRBJ1-2|few
TGCAGCGTTGACAGGGACGGCTACACCTTC
CSVDRDGYTF
>TRBD1|TRBV7-2|TRBJ2-7|.
TGTGCCAGCAGCTTAGTTACAGGGGGAAACGAGCAGTACTTC
CASSLVTGGNEQYF
>.|TRBV4-1|TRBJ1-3|.
TGCGCCAGCAGACTACGGACCCCGGGTCAAGGGAAGGGGGGAAACACCATATATTTT
CASRLRTPGQGKGGNTIYF
>TRBD2|TRBV4-2|TRBJ2-1|.
TGTGCCAGCAGCCAAGAGGGGACTAGTTTCGATGAGCAGTTCTTC
CASSQEGTSFDEQFF
>TRBD2|TRBV5-5|TRBJ2-1|many
TGTGCCAGCAGCAGACTAGCGGGAGGGCACAATGAGCAGTTCTTC
CASSRLAGGHNEQFF
>.|TRBV6-5|TRBJ2-3|few
TGTGCCAGCAGTCCCTCCCTTGGAAGCACAGATACGCAGTATTTT
CASSPSLGSTDTQYF
>.|TRBV10-3|TRBJ1-2|.
TGTGCCATCAGTGGACCTTATCCCGGGACAAACCAAGACTATGGCTACACCTTC
CAISGPYPGTNQDYGYTF
>.|TRBV5-4|TRBJ2-4|few
TGTGCCAGCAGCCAAGAAAGGGTAGGGACCAACAACATTCAGTACTTC
CASSQERVGTNNIQYF
>.|TRBV11-2|TRBJ2-1|.
TGTGCCAGCAGCATGACCCGGAGTGGGAATGAGCAGTTCTTC
CASSMTRSGNEQFF
>.|TRBV7-8|TRBJ1-5|.
TGTGCCAGCAGCTTAGATGTCACAGTTCAGCCCCAGCATTTT
CASSLDVTVQPQHF
>.|TRBV20-1|TRBJ2-1|few
TGCAGTGCCGCCACCTACAATGAGCAGTTCTTC
CSAATYNEQFF
>TRBD1|TRBV19|TRBJ1-5|.
TGTGCCAGTAGTATAGAGGCGGGGCAGGGGGGCCAGCCCCAGCATTTT
CASSIEAGQGGQPQHF
>TRBD2|TRBV4-2|TRBJ2-3|few
TGTGCCAGCAGCCAAGGGACGGGACTAGCGGTAGACACAGATACGCAGTATTTT
CASSQGTGLAVDTDTQYF